The 7 T cell receptor beta chains below were found in one sample sequenced in a study of CD8 T cells in ankylosing spondylitis. TCRdb re-called the 5' RACE reads through MiXCR, storing one row per CDR3 protein. The table shows around 220,000 distinct CDR3 sequences, with over 9.5% occurring only once. The sequencing input was blood, either unsorted or a sorted T cell fraction (not recorded which). Receptor source: a male donor with ankylosing spondylitis or in good health (not recorded which).

This clonotype has a handful of counts. One junction end does not reproduce the germline sequence, and a read error may be involved. The V and J genes are TRBV7-7 and TRBJ2-3; the D call may be TRBD1 or TRBD2 (5 bases each). The V gene's germline CDR1 is SSHAT and CDR2 FNYEAQ (reference sequence). The CDR3 totals 14 residues. CDR3 in amino acids: CASSFGGWRDTQYF. CDR3 nucleotide sequence: TGTGCTAGCAGCTTTGGGGGATGGAGGGATACGCAGTATTTT.

This chain links TRBV12-3 or TRBV12-4 with TRBJ2-1; D unclear. The CDR3 is 12 residues long. V was clipped by 3 bases and J by 6 bases, with 6 bases between them. CDR3 amino acids: CASSFKPNEQFF. The CDR3 DNA follows: TGTGCCAGCAGTTTCAAACCCAATGAGCAGTTCTTC.

The sample holds many counts of this clonotype. The J gene is TRBJ2-1, the V gene TRBV5-6; TRBD2 agrees at 12 bases. Germline CDR1 reads SGHDT; CDR2 reads YYEEEE. V trimming: 0 bases; J trimming: 3 bases; junction bases outside the gene matches: 1. The CDR3 is 16 amino acids. The CDR3: CASSLELAGGYNEQFF. In DNA, the CDR3 is TGTGCCAGCAGCTTGGAACTAGCGGGGGGCTACAATGAGCAGTTCTTC.

This clonotype was counted between two and nine times. The genes are TRBV3-1 and TRBJ1-5, with unresolved D. Trimming removed 0 bases from V and 6 bases from J, with 6 bases in between. CDR1 and CDR2 (germline): LGHDT, YNNKEL (reference sequence). The CDR3 is 13 residues long. The CDR3, as DNA: TGTGCCAGCAGCCAAGATCAGACTCAGCCCCAGCATTTT. It codes for CASSQDQTQPQHF.

The DNA of the CDR3 is TGTGCCAGTCCCCAGGGTCTAGGACTAGACCGTACCCCCCCAGAGACCCAGTACTTC. Translation gives CASPQGLGLDRTPPETQYF. The chain employs TRBV4-2 and TRBJ2-5; 7 positions agree with TRBD2. The CDR3 consists of 19 residues. The V gene's germline CDR1 is LGHNA and CDR2 YNFKEQ. With V trimmed by 9 bases and J by 4 bases, 26 bases remained unmatched.

Comment on this clonotype: A much larger clone lies one base from this, so it may be a read error. The chain carries TRBV27 and TRBJ2-7, with TRBD1 matching over 10 bases. Looked up from germline, CDR1 is MNHEY and CDR2 is SMNVEV (reference sequence). The CDR3 is 15 amino acids. As DNA, the CDR3 is TGTGCCAGCAGTGGGACGAGATCGGGACAGGGGAAGCAGTCCTTC. Translating gives CASSGTRSGQGKQSF.

In this sample, this clonotype turned up many times. The chain joins TRBV7-2 to TRBJ2-5; possibly TRBD2 for D (6 bases). Germline V gives CDR1 SGHTA, CDR2 FQGNSA. Trimming removed 4 bases at V and 9 bases at J, with 18 bases between. The CDR3 covers 14 residues. CDR3 nucleotides: TGTGCCAGCAGCTCAAGGACTACGCTAGGGTCCCAGTACTTC. This encodes CASSSRTTLGSQYF.